The 25 T cell receptor beta chains below were found in one sample sequenced in a study of cytomegalovirus exposure and HLA in healthy donors. PCR was performed using 60 Vbeta and 13 Jbeta primers. The protocol was immunoSEQ multiplex PCR, while the TCRdb copy is restricted to in-frame clones and leaves out a portion. The sample has some 190,000 clones, 70% to 80% seen once. The sample consisted of PBMCs. These receptors were obtained from a man between 18 and 29 years old in good health and CMV-seronegative.

This clone was observed a single time. For the CDR3, the DNA is TGCGCCAGCAGCTCCTCTCCGGGACAGCCTAATGAAAAACTGTTTTTT. This gives the protein CASSSSPGQPNEKLFF. The V call is TRBV5-1, the J call TRBJ1-4; 7 bases align to TRBD1. Germline V CDR1 and CDR2: SGHRS, YFSETQ. This CDR3 has 16 amino acids. V dropped 3 bases and J dropped 3; count of bases not matched to a gene: 8. Variable domain in full (rest from reference TRBV5-1 and TRBJ1-4): KAGVTQTPRYLIKTRGQQVTLSCSPISGHRSVSWYQQTPGQGLQFLFEYFSETQRNKGNFPGRFSGRQFSNSRSEMNVSTLELGDSALYLCASSSSPGQPNEKLFFGSGTQLSVL.

This chain links TRBV11-3 with TRBJ2-3; D might be TRBD2 (5 bases). CDR1 and CDR2 (germline): SGHNT, YENEEA. The CDR3 contains 18 residues. Trimming took off 5 bases at V and 6 bases at J, with 27 bases between the two ends. The chain's CDR3 is CASSQRASGRAETDTQYF. The DNA of the CDR3 is TGTGCCAGCAGCCAACGAGCTAGTGGGAGAGCAGAAACCGATACGCAGTATTTT.

Note on this clone: Its ends do not fully match the called genes, so a read error is possible. The J gene is TRBJ2-1, the V gene TRBV7-9; the match to TRBD1 covers 10 bases. The length of the CDR3 is 17 residues. Germline V lookup: CDR1 SEHNR, CDR2 FQNEAQ (reference sequence). The CDR3 DNA reads as TGTTCCAGCAGCTTAGATTTCCGGGACAGGGGCAAGGATGAGCAGTTCTTC. Translation gives CSSSLDFRDRGKDEQFF. The full variable domain, rest sourced from reference TRBV7-9 and TRBJ2-1, is DTGVSQNPRHKITKRGQNVTFRCDPISEHNRLYWYRQTLGQGPEFLTYFQNEAQLEKSRLLSDRFSAERPKGSFSTLEIQRTEQGDSAMYLCSSSLDFRDRGKDEQFFGPGTRLTVL.

This clone occurred once. The chain carries TRBV5-1 and TRBJ1-3, with 7 bases fitting TRBD1. This CDR3 has 13 amino acids. With 3 bases clipped from V and 4 bases from J, the junction kept 1 base outside the gene matches. Germline V lookup: CDR1 SGHRS, CDR2 YFSETQ. This CDR3 reads CASSWGQGNTIYF. The CDR3 DNA is TGCGCCAGCAGCTGGGGACAGGGAAACACCATATATTTT.

The V gene is TRBV18, the J gene TRBJ2-7; tentatively, D is TRBD1 (8 bases). Per germline, CDR1 KGHSH and CDR2 LQKENI. CDR3 length: 14 residues. The germline V and J ends were trimmed by 3 bases and 5 bases, with 14 bases remaining between them. The CDR3 coding sequence is TGTGCCAGCTCACCGATACAGGGGGGGGACGAGCAGTACTTC. Its translation is CASSPIQGGDEQYF.

The CDR3 DNA is TGTGCCAGCACCACTCAGGGGGACGGCAATTCACCCCTCCACTTT. This sequence encodes CASTTQGDGNSPLHF. The rearrangement joins TRBV2 to TRBJ1-6; TRBD1 matches at 7 bases. The CDR3 has 15 amino acids. The germline V gene encodes CDR1 SNHLY and CDR2 FYNNEI. V lost 7 bases and J lost 7; bases outside the gene matches: 10.

V is TRBV7-9 and J is TRBJ1-1; 9 positions match TRBD1. V shed 4 bases, J shed 6 bases, and the junction held 9 bases outside the gene matches. The CDR3 is 15 amino acids. Germline CDR1 and CDR2: SEHNR and FQNEAQ (reference sequence). The CDR3 loop reads CASSYTGTGRPEAFF. The CDR3 coding sequence is TGTGCCAGCAGCTATACCGGGACAGGGCGCCCTGAAGCTTTCTTT.

V usage is TRBV30 and J usage is TRBJ1-5; no definite D call. The CDR3 length is 13 residues. Trimming took off 5 bases at V and 3 bases at J, with 11 bases between the two ends. Germline V lookup: CDR1 GTSNPN, CDR2 SVGIG (reference sequence). The CDR3 region has the DNA TGTGCCTGGGCTTACAGCAACAATCAGCCCCAGCATTTT. Encoded protein: CAWAYSNNQPQHF.

The rearrangement joins TRBV2 to TRBJ2-7, with 7 bases aligning to TRBD2. J gave up 1 base and V 2 bases, and 8 bases lay outside the gene matches. The CDR3 runs to 16 residues. The germline V gene has CDR1 SNHLY and CDR2 FYNNEI. The CDR3 DNA is TGTGCCAGCAGTGAAAGGTGGGGGGGAAATTCCTACGAGCAGTACTTC. Translating it yields CASSERWGGNSYEQYF.

This clone is a singleton in its sample. This CDR3 is CASSNKRETVDTQYF. The CDR3 coding sequence is TGTGCCAGCAGTAACAAGCGGGAGACGGTAGATACGCAGTATTTT. This chain joins TRBV5-4 and TRBJ2-3; the match to TRBD2 covers 8 bases. Germline V gene lookup returns CDR1 SGHNT and CDR2 YYREEE (reference sequence). J gave up 5 bases and V 5 bases, and 10 bases lay outside the gene matches. CDR3 size: 15 residues.

This clone was detected once. This chain joins TRBV7-8 and TRBJ1-1; unclear D gene. Trimming cost V 8 bases and J 4 bases, with 17 bases left between them. CDR3 length: 14 amino acids. Germline loops: CDR1 SGHVS, CDR2 FQNEAQ. CDR3 sequence (DNA): TGTGCCAGCGGGAGGTCGGGGATCGGCACTGAAGCTTTCTTT. Translation gives CASGRSGIGTEAFF.

This sequence joins TRBV19 and TRBJ2-1; the match to TRBD2 covers 8 bases. The germline gives CDR1 LNHDA, CDR2 SQIVND (reference sequence). Trimming took 6 bases from V and 10 from J; bases not matched to a gene: 11. The CDR3 totals 14 residues. The CDR3 DNA is TGTGCCAGTAGCGTCGCGGGGGGCCCGAAAGAGCAGTTCTTC. This sequence encodes CASSVAGGPKEQFF.

The rearrangement joins TRBV19 to TRBJ2-1, with unresolved D. V lost 1 base, J lost 8 bases, and 15 bases lay in between. Germline V gene sequence: CDR1 LNHDA, CDR2 SQIVND (reference sequence). CDR3 size: 15 residues. CDR3 protein: CASSIAHLGHHEQFF. The DNA of the CDR3 is TGTGCCAGTAGTATAGCCCACCTTGGGCACCATGAGCAGTTCTTC.

This clone occurred a few times. The rearrangement joins TRBV5-1 to TRBJ2-7, with D possibly matching TRBD1 (5 bases). The CDR3 consists of 17 residues. V lost 2 bases and J 0 bases, leaving 18 bases between the germline ends. Germline CDR1 and CDR2: SGHRS and YFSETQ. The CDR3 reads CASSFQAKVDSSYEQYF. CDR3 DNA: TGCGCCAGCAGCTTTCAGGCTAAAGTAGACAGCTCCTACGAGCAGTACTTC. The entire variable domain, with the rest obtained from reference TRBV5-1 and TRBJ2-7, is as follows: KAGVTQTPRYLIKTRGQQVTLSCSPISGHRSVSWYQQTPGQGLQFLFEYFSETQRNKGNFPGRFSGRQFSNSRSEMNVSTLELGDSALYLCASSFQAKVDSSYEQYFGPGTRLTVT.

The chain is built from TRBV6-5 and TRBJ1-4; TRBD1 agrees at 9 bases. Trimming took 0 bases from V and 11 from J; bases not matched to a gene: 4. CDR3 length equals 14 residues. Germline loops: CDR1 MNHEY, CDR2 SVGAGI. CDR3 bases: TGTGCCAGCAGTTACTCACAGGGGGCGGATAAACTGTTTTTT. Protein sequence: CASSYSQGADKLFF.

This clone was counted once. This chain uses TRBV19 with TRBJ1-1, with D possibly TRBD1 on 5 matching bases. With 5 bases removed from V and 1 base from J, the gap between germline ends came to 11 bases. The V gene's germline CDR1 is LNHDA and CDR2 SQIVND (reference sequence). The CDR3 runs to 14 residues. The CDR3 DNA is TGTGCCAGTAGTGGCGGGGCAGGGAACACTGAAGCTTTCTTT. It translates to CASSGGAGNTEAFF. Complete variable domain (other parts from reference TRBV19 and TRBJ1-1): DGGITQSPKYLFRKEGQNVTLSCEQNLNHDAMYWYRQDPGQGLRLIYYSQIVNDFQKGDIAEGYSVSREKKESFPLTVTSAQKNPTAFYLCASSGGAGNTEAFFGQGTRLTVV.

The chain uses TRBV4-3 and TRBJ1-1, with 11 bases aligning to TRBD1. V shed 6 bases and J 11 bases; nucleotides not matched to a gene: 17. The CDR3 loop spans 16 amino acids. CDR1 and CDR2 from the germline V gene are LGHNA and YSLEER. The chain's CDR3 is CASSLPGTGGEVEAFF. CDR3 nucleotides: TGCGCCAGCAGTCTCCCCGGGACAGGGGGGGAGGTGGAGGCTTTCTTT.

V gene TRBV14 combines with J gene TRBJ2-7, with TRBD1 matching over 7 bases. In germline, CDR1 is SGHDN, CDR2 FVKESK. The ends lost 4 bases at V and 6 bases at J; junction bases unmatched: 12. The CDR3 loop spans 15 amino acids. CDR3 protein: CASSPLDRLVGEQYF. CDR3 coding DNA: TGTGCCAGCAGCCCCCTGGACAGGTTAGTCGGCGAGCAGTACTTC.

This chain uses TRBV6-5 with TRBJ2-7, with 9 nucleotides matching TRBD2. The CDR3 is 16 amino acids. Germline V lookup: CDR1 MNHEY, CDR2 SVGAGI. The junction had 11 bases not matched to a gene; V was cut back by 2 bases and J by 6 bases. The CDR3 DNA sequence: TGTGCCAGCAGTTACGGCACAGCGGGAGGTCAAAGCGAGCAGTACTTC. Protein product: CASSYGTAGGQSEQYF.

The chain has TRBV19 and TRBJ2-7; TRBD1 agrees at 9 bases. CDR3 length: 14 residues. CDR1 and CDR2 from the germline V gene are LNHDA and SQIVND (reference sequence). Germline trimming cut 6 bases from V and 5 bases from J; bases unmatched to any gene: 8. CDR3 residues: CASRNRGRQNEQYF. The CDR3 nucleotides are TGTGCCAGTAGAAACAGGGGGCGGCAGAACGAGCAGTACTTC.

J is TRBJ1-2 and V is TRBV28, with 10 bases matching TRBD1. In germline, CDR1 is MDHEN, CDR2 SYDVKM. CDR3 length: 14 amino acids. Unmatched junction bases numbered 4, after V lost 7 bases and J lost 2 bases. The CDR3 spells CASTEGQGNYGYTF. The CDR3 bases are TGTGCCAGCACGGAGGGACAGGGGAACTATGGCTACACCTTC.

This clone was counted a single time. The chain uses TRBV2 and TRBJ1-1; D is perhaps TRBD1 (6 bases). The germline gives CDR1 SNHLY, CDR2 FYNNEI. The CDR3 has 13 amino acids. V shed 9 bases and J shed 1 base, with 12 bases lying between them. The CDR3 is CARNSQGNTEAFF. In DNA, the CDR3 is TGTGCCAGAAACTCACAGGGGAACACTGAAGCTTTCTTT.

This clone appeared a few times. The chain is built from TRBV4-1 and TRBJ1-1; D unresolved. V lost 0 bases and J lost 3, with 20 bases in between. The CDR3 is made up of 18 amino acids. Germline-derived CDR1 and CDR2 are MGHRA and YSYEKL. CDR3 region: CASSQESTLAGEHTEAFF. Here the CDR3 DNA reads TGCGCCAGCAGCCAAGAGTCTACCTTAGCCGGGGAGCACACTGAAGCTTTCTTT.

V and J are TRBV4-2 and TRBJ2-5; D uncertain. CDR1 is LGHNA, CDR2 YNFKEQ, per germline. V lost 2 bases and J lost 5, with 9 bases in between. The CDR3 is 13 amino acids. Here the CDR3 DNA reads TGTGCCAGCAGCCAATCCGAGTGGGAGACCCAGTACTTC. Translated, it gives CASSQSEWETQYF.

V usage is TRBV27 and J usage is TRBJ1-2; D ambiguous. CDR3 size: 13 residues. Germline CDR1 and CDR2: MNHEY and SMNVEV (reference sequence). V gave up 2 bases and J gave up 7 bases, with 11 bases separating them. In DNA, the CDR3 is TGTGCCAGCAGTTTAGGTATCGGGAGTGGCTACACCTTC. Translation gives CASSLGIGSGYTF.